These T cell receptor beta chains were read from a single sample in a study of T cell responses to AZD1222 COVID-19 vaccine. Measured with immunoSEQ multiplex PCR; TCRdb has only the in-frame clones, and not every one. Here the sample spans 170,000 or so clones, roughly 87% being singletons. The source was peripheral blood, collected on day 0 of AZD1222 vaccination. These receptors all come from an adult in good health. The CDR3 runs from the conserved cysteine through the conserved F or W. A D gene is named only where the DNA matches it firmly. Clone size appears in some rows only: once, few, many, or a class for an expanded clone.

abundance	v_gene	d_gene	j_gene	CDR3aa	CDR3nt
.	TRBV12-3/TRBV12-4	.	TRBJ2-7	CASSQQGRQYF	TGTGCCAGCAGTCAACAGGGCCGGCAGTACTTC
.	TRBV5-1	.	TRBJ2-1	CASSLGEAEQFF	TGCGCCAGCAGCTTGGGTGAAGCTGAGCAGTTCTTC
.	TRBV5-4	TRBD2	TRBJ2-5	CASSLVASGMKETQYF	TGTGCCAGCAGCTTGGTAGCTAGCGGGATGAAAGAGACCCAGTACTTC
.	TRBV20-1	.	TRBJ2-1	CSAASYNEQFF	TGCAGTGCCGCTAGCTATAATGAGCAGTTCTTC
few	TRBV19	.	TRBJ1-5	CASSRLDQPQHF	TGTGCCAGTAGTAGGTTGGATCAGCCCCAGCATTTT
once	TRBV11-3	TRBD2	TRBJ2-1	CASSPPGLASTNEQFF	TGTGCCAGCAGCCCGCCGGGACTAGCGTCGACCAATGAGCAGTTCTTC
.	TRBV10-1	TRBD2	TRBJ2-3	CASSELGGFGGTSTDTQYF	TGCGCCAGCAGTGAGTTGGGGGGGTTCGGAGGGACTAGCACAGATACGCAGTATTTT
.	TRBV2	.	TRBJ1-1	CATGHRAEAFF	TGTGCGACAGGACATCGGGCTGAAGCTTTCTTT
.	TRBV2	.	TRBJ2-5	CASDRNQETQYF	TGTGCCAGTGACAGGAACCAAGAGACCCAGTACTTC
.	TRBV27	.	TRBJ2-2	CASSLSLSGRTGELFF	TGTGCCAGCAGTTTATCGTTAAGCGGACGCACCGGGGAGCTGTTTTTT
.	TRBV7-9	TRBD2	TRBJ2-1	CASGRLAGGPSYNEQFF	TGTGCCAGCGGGCGTCTAGCGGGAGGGCCGTCCTACAATGAGCAGTTCTTC
.	TRBV28	TRBD1	TRBJ1-5	CASSGRQGGNQPQHF	TGTGCCAGCTCAGGTCGCCAGGGGGGTAATCAGCCCCAGCATTTT
.	TRBV19	.	TRBJ1-2	CASSIGQLNYGYTF	TGTGCCAGTAGTATCGGACAGCTTAACTATGGCTACACCTTC
.	TRBV2	.	TRBJ2-2	CASSGREFLGELFF	TGTGCCAGCAGTGGCCGGGAGTTCCTCGGGGAGCTGTTTTTT
few	TRBV7-7	.	TRBJ2-5	CASTMRGQETQYF	TGTGCCAGCACGATGCGTGGGCAAGAGACCCAGTACTTC
.	TRBV27	TRBD2	TRBJ2-3	CASTLAGVTDTQYF	TGTGCCAGCACCCTAGCGGGAGTCACAGATACGCAGTATTTT
.	TRBV11-3	.	TRBJ2-1	CASSPRDHEQFF	TGTGCCAGCAGCCCCAGGGATCATGAGCAGTTCTTC
.	TRBV11-3	TRBD2	TRBJ2-2	CASSYSGTMFKTGELFF	TGTGCCAGCAGCTACTCCGGGACTATGTTTAAGACCGGGGAGCTGTTTTTT
.	TRBV29-1	.	TRBJ2-1	CSVVRREQFF	TGCAGCGTTGTACGGCGGGAGCAGTTCTTC
few	TRBV30	.	TRBJ1-4	CAWSVLREKLFF	TGTGCCTGGAGTGTATTACGGGAAAAACTGTTTTTT
.	TRBV2	.	TRBJ2-3	CASSDYGGGFTDTQYF	TGTGCCAGCAGTGATTATGGTGGCGGATTCACAGATACGCAGTATTTT
.	TRBV4-2	.	TRBJ2-7	CASSQGTHYEQYF	TGTGCCAGCAGCCAGGGTACACACTACGAGCAGTACTTC
.	TRBV24-1	.	TRBJ2-1	CATSEVNRDEQFF	TGTGCCACCAGTGAGGTCAACAGGGATGAGCAGTTCTTC
.	TRBV19	.	TRBJ2-7	CASSIARTTYEQYF	TGTGCCAGTAGTATAGCCCGGACTACTTACGAGCAGTACTTC
once	TRBV6-6	TRBD1	TRBJ1-1	CASSVPGQLNTEAFF	TGTGCCAGCAGTGTCCCGGGACAGTTGAACACTGAAGCTTTCTTT
.	TRBV4-1	.	TRBJ2-2	CASSPTNTGELFF	TGCGCCAGCAGCCCCACGAACACCGGGGAGCTGTTTTTT
once	TRBV5-5	.	TRBJ2-7	CASSSNSYEQYF	TGTGCCAGCAGCTCGAACTCCTACGAGCAGTACTTC
.	TRBV2	.	TRBJ1-2	CASRGAGWTNYGYTF	TGTGCCAGCAGAGGGGCGGGGTGGACTAACTATGGCTACACCTTC
.	TRBV29-1	TRBD1	TRBJ2-7	CSVFDQLDRASSYEQYF	TGCAGCGTTTTCGACCAGCTGGACAGGGCGAGCTCCTACGAGCAGTACTTC
.	TRBV19	.	TRBJ2-1	CASSIGQYNRPPVF	TGTGCCAGTAGTATCGGACAGTACAACCGCCCCCCCGTCTTC
.	TRBV7-9	TRBD1	TRBJ1-1	CASSPNTGEYTEAFF	TGTGCCAGCAGCCCGAATACAGGGGAATACACTGAAGCTTTCTTT
few	TRBV7-9	.	TRBJ1-5	CASSLTGDSQPQHF	TGTGCCAGCAGCTTAACTGGGGATAGTCAGCCCCAGCATTTT
.	TRBV7-9	TRBD1	TRBJ2-1	CASSSGTAGGNEQFF	TGTGCCAGCAGCTCAGGGACAGCTGGGGGCAATGAGCAGTTCTTC
.	TRBV5-5	.	TRBJ2-3	CASSWTPSPTTDTQYF	TGTGCCAGCAGCTGGACCCCCTCCCCCACGACAGATACGCAGTATTTT
.	TRBV7-2	.	TRBJ1-2	CASSNNYGYTF	TGTGCCAGCAGTAATAACTATGGCTACACCTTC
.	TRBV27	TRBD2	TRBJ2-7	CASSPGTSVGFEQYF	TGTGCCAGCAGCCCAGGGACTAGCGTAGGATTCGAGCAGTACTTC
.	TRBV9	.	TRBJ1-1	CASSVEGGWNTEAFF	TGTGCCAGCAGCGTAGAGGGGGGATGGAACACTGAAGCTTTCTTT
medium-sized	TRBV20-1	.	TRBJ2-2	CSASPGVSGELFF	TGCAGTGCTAGTCCCGGGGTCTCCGGGGAGCTGTTTTTT
.	TRBV7-2	.	TRBJ2-7	CASSLEGVGRAREQYF	TGTGCCAGCAGCTTAGAGGGGGTCGGGAGAGCACGTGAGCAGTACTTC
.	TRBV19	.	TRBJ2-4	CASRLRDGKNIQYF	TGTGCCAGTAGACTACGGGACGGCAAAAACATTCAGTACTTC
.	TRBV18	TRBD1	TRBJ1-2	CASSQSQGALNYGYTF	TGTGCCAGCTCCCAAAGCCAGGGGGCTCTTAACTATGGCTACACCTTC
once	TRBV2	.	TRBJ1-1	CASRTGWATEAFF	TGTGCCAGCAGAACAGGGTGGGCGACTGAAGCTTTCTTT
.	TRBV28	.	TRBJ1-4	CASTSGSTNEKLFF	TGTGCCAGCACTTCAGGGTCAACTAATGAAAAACTGTTTTTT
.	TRBV7-8	.	TRBJ2-2	CASSFGRVATGELFF	TGTGCCAGCAGCTTCGGCAGGGTGGCCACCGGGGAGCTGTTTTTT
.	TRBV28	.	TRBJ1-1	CASNPVRSPIEAFF	TGTGCCAGCAACCCGGTGAGGTCCCCGATTGAAGCTTTCTTT
.	TRBV27	.	TRBJ2-1	CASSAPRLLSHEQFF	TGTGCCAGCAGTGCTCCGAGACTCCTTTCACATGAGCAGTTCTTC
.	TRBV6-5	.	TRBJ1-1	CASSYSRGATEAFF	TGTGCCAGCAGTTACTCCCGGGGGGCGACTGAAGCTTTCTTT
.	TRBV11-2	.	TRBJ1-2	CASSSQGLYGYTF	TGTGCCAGCAGCTCACAGGGTCTCTATGGCTACACCTTC
.	TRBV19	.	TRBJ1-1	CASSIQGEPNTEAFF	TGTGCCAGTAGTATCCAGGGTGAGCCGAACACTGAAGCTTTCTTT
.	TRBV18	TRBD2	TRBJ2-7	CASSPRAGGTYEQYF	TGTGCCAGCTCACCAAGGGCGGGAGGGACCTACGAGCAGTACTTC
once	TRBV5-1	TRBD1	TRBJ2-7	CASSLSWTGFEQYF	TGCGCCAGCAGCTTGTCCTGGACAGGGTTCGAGCAGTACTTC
once	TRBV10-1	.	TRBJ1-2	CASSEDRTNYGYTF	TGCGCCAGCAGTGAAGACAGGACTAACTATGGCTACACCTTC
.	TRBV18	.	TRBJ2-5	CASSPALQETQYF	TGTGCCAGCTCACCAGCCCTCCAAGAGACCCAGTACTTC
.	TRBV27	.	TRBJ2-3	CASSERNTQYF	TGTGCCAGCAGTGAGCGGAATACGCAGTATTTT
.	TRBV29-1	.	TRBJ2-5	CSVDVLGQETQYF	TGCAGCGTTGACGTGTTGGGCCAAGAGACCCAGTACTTC
.	TRBV4-1	.	TRBJ1-4	CASSQDLGHRNEKLFF	TGCGCCAGCAGCCAAGATCTAGGACACAGGAATGAAAAACTGTTTTTT
.	TRBV7-9	.	TRBJ2-3	CASSFYLTSSADTQYF	TGTGCCAGCAGCTTTTACCTAACTAGCTCCGCAGATACGCAGTATTTT